Shown below are 27 T cell receptor beta chains from a single sample sequenced in a study of shared clonotypes between healthy human individuals. Clones were read by immunoSEQ multiplex PCR, and TCRdb kept only the in-frame ones, dropping some. The sample shows 450,000 to 500,000 clones, around 80% of them seen only once. Sequencing was performed on PBMCs. All receptors come from a woman aged 40-49 years in good health. Some clones in this sample may be carry-over from other donors' samples.

The gene calls are TRBV25-1 and TRBJ1-1; D might be TRBD1 (6 bases). The CDR3 length is 17 residues. Trimming removed 2 bases from V and 5 bases from J, with 21 bases in between. CDR1 is MGHDK and CDR2 is SYGVNS in the germline V gene. The CDR3 loop reads CASSETGRGNWETEAFF. Written as DNA, the CDR3 is TGTGCCAGCAGTGAAACAGGGAGGGGAAATTGGGAGACTGAAGCTTTCTTT.

The J gene is TRBJ1-5, the V gene TRBV5-4, with D unclear. This CDR3 has 14 residues. Germline V gene sequence: CDR1 SGHNT, CDR2 YYREEE (reference sequence). Trimming left V 0 bases short and J 6 bases short, with 10 bases between. CDR3 protein: CASSLAISSQPQHF. CDR3 coding DNA: TGTGCCAGCAGCTTGGCCATCTCCTCTCAGCCCCAGCATTTT. Full variable domain (outside the CDR3, taken from reference TRBV5-4 and TRBJ1-5): ETGVTQSPTHLIKTRGQQVTLRCSSQSGHNTVSWYQQALGQGPQFIFQYYREEENGRGNFPPRFSGLQFPNYSSELNVNALELDDSALYLCASSLAISSQPQHFGDGTRLSIL.

In its sample, this clone was seen once. V is TRBV2 and J is TRBJ1-5; maybe TRBD1 (5 bases). The CDR3 has 13 residues. The V gene lost 6 bases and the J gene lost 4 bases, with 10 bases spanning the gap. Germline-derived CDR1 and CDR2 are SNHLY and FYNNEI. The CDR3 nucleotides read TGTGCCAGCAGGGGGGAGGGGAATCAGCCCCAGCATTTT. It codes for CASRGEGNQPQHF.

Remarks on this clone: The sample holds other DNA sequences that translate to the same CDR3. The V call is TRBV28, the J call TRBJ2-7, with TRBD2 as a possible D gene (6 bases). With 6 bases removed from V and 7 bases from J, the gap between germline ends came to 10 bases. From germline, CDR1 is MDHEN and CDR2 SYDVKM. The CDR3 length is 11 residues. Here the CDR3 reads CASSLGGEQYF. The CDR3 bases are TGTGCCAGCAGCCTTGGGGGGGAGCAGTACTTC. The full variable domain, with the rest looked up from reference TRBV28 and TRBJ2-7, is DVKVTQSSRYLVKRTGEKVFLECVQDMDHENMFWYRQDPGLGLRLIYFSYDVKMKEKGDIPEGYSVSREKKERFSLILESASTNQTSMYLCASSLGGEQYFGPGTRLTVT.

This clone appeared once. In DNA form, the CDR3 reads TGTGCCAGCAGCTTAGAGGGAGTAAGCTACGAGCAGTACTTC. This translates into CASSLEGVSYEQYF. This rearrangement joins TRBV7-6 to TRBJ2-7; D might be TRBD2 (5 bases). V was trimmed by 1 base and J by 3 bases, leaving 10 bases between them. CDR3 length: 14 residues. The germline V gene has CDR1 SGHVS and CDR2 FNYEAQ.

This clone was detected only once. The genes are TRBV10-2 and TRBJ2-7; D possibly corresponds to TRBD1 (6 bases). The CDR3 totals 16 residues. Germline CDR1 and CDR2: WSHSY and SAAADI. The V end was cut by 0 bases, the J end by 2 bases, with 14 bases between. The chain's CDR3 is CASSESKGGFTYEQYF. CDR3 DNA sequence: TGCGCCAGCAGTGAGTCAAAAGGGGGTTTCACCTACGAGCAGTACTTC.

V and J are TRBV30 and TRBJ2-3; 11 positions agree with TRBD1. V lost 3 bases to trimming and J lost 4 bases; unmatched junction nucleotides: 0. The CDR3 is made up of 13 amino acids. Germline V CDR1 and CDR2: GTSNPN, SVGIG (reference sequence). The CDR3 reads CAWRDRGPDTQYF. The CDR3 bases are TGTGCCTGGAGGGACAGGGGGCCAGATACGCAGTATTTT.

The chain is built from TRBV7-8 and TRBJ2-3, with D tentatively TRBD1 (6 bases). Germline CDR1 reads SGHVS; CDR2 reads FQNEAQ. The CDR3 sequence is 15 residues long. Trimming cost V 5 bases and J 4 bases, with 16 bases left between them. Written as DNA, the CDR3 is TGTGCCAGCAGCCCTCTGCTGGGGGCCCCAGATACGCAGTATTTT. Protein product: CASSPLLGAPDTQYF.

This clone was observed a few times. The genes are TRBV10-3 and TRBJ2-7; D unresolved. The germline CDR1 and CDR2 sequences are ENHRY and SYGVKD. The CDR3 has 12 residues. V was shortened by 5 bases and J by 5 bases, with 10 bases between the two germline ends. Written as DNA, the CDR3 is TGTGCCATCAGTAGGACGGAGAACGAGCAGTACTTC. Its protein is CAISRTENEQYF.

Note on this clone: Being one base from a much bigger clone, this may be a read error. Distinct nucleotide sequences in the sample also encode this CDR3. The V and J genes are TRBV5-1 and TRBJ1-2; TRBD1 might be the D (6 bases). CDR1 is SGHRS and CDR2 is YFSETQ in the germline V gene. V shed 2 bases and J shed 2 bases, with 7 bases lying between them. The CDR3 has 13 residues. This chain's CDR3 is CASSFQGNYGYTF. CDR3 nucleotide sequence: TGCGCCAGCAGCTTCCAGGGGAACTATGGCTACACCTTC.

This rearrangement joins TRBV6-6 to TRBJ1-2; 9 bases match TRBD1. There are 15 residues in the CDR3. Germline V gene lookup returns CDR1 MNHNY and CDR2 SVGAGI (reference sequence). Trimming removed 8 bases from V and 7 bases from J; junction bases left unmatched: 14. CDR3 amino acids: CASRQPGQGLTGYTF. DNA for the CDR3: TGTGCCAGCCGACAACCGGGACAGGGTTTAACTGGCTACACCTTC.

This chain connects TRBV7-8 to TRBJ2-3, with D tentatively TRBD2 (6 bases). CDR1 is SGHVS and CDR2 is FQNEAQ in the germline V gene. CDR3 length: 16 amino acids. Trimming cost V 1 base and J 2 bases, with 13 bases left between them. The CDR3 loop reads CASSLEGGTDTDTQYF. Written as DNA, the CDR3 is TGTGCCAGCAGCTTAGAGGGAGGCACGGACACAGATACGCAGTATTTT. The whole variable domain, remainder taken from reference TRBV7-8 and TRBJ2-3, is GAGVSQSPRYKVAKRGQDVALRCDPISGHVSLFWYQQALGQGPEFLTYFQNEAQLDKSGLPSDRFFAERPEGSVSTLKIQRTQQEDSAVYLCASSLEGGTDTDTQYFGPGTRLTVL.

J is TRBJ1-5 and V is TRBV10-3, with a weak D call TRBD1 (5 bases). The germline gives CDR1 ENHRY, CDR2 SYGVKD. The CDR3 sequence is 14 residues long. V lost 0 bases and J lost 5, with 8 bases in between. DNA for the CDR3: TGTGCCATCAGTGAGTCGATAGGGGATCAGCCCCAGCATTTT. Residues: CAISESIGDQPQHF.

This clone was seen repeatedly, ten times or more. V and J are TRBV5-6 and TRBJ1-2, with a weak D call TRBD1 (6 bases). Trimming stripped 6 bases from V and 0 bases from J, with 18 bases between. This CDR3 has 16 residues. Germline CDR1 and CDR2: SGHDT and YYEEEE. CDR3 protein: CASTFWGAATNYGYTF. CDR3 nucleotides: TGTGCCAGCACCTTCTGGGGGGCAGCTACTAACTATGGCTACACCTTC.

This clone was seen a few times. A much bigger clone sits one base away, suggesting this may be a read error. This chain connects TRBV10-2 to TRBJ2-7; D is perhaps TRBD1 (5 bases). Germline V CDR1 and CDR2: WSHSY, SAAADI. CDR3 size: 13 residues. In nucleotides, the CDR3 is TGCGCCAGCAGAATTAGGACAAACTACAAGCAGTACTTC. Encoded protein: CASRIRTNYKQYF.

The CDR3 DNA sequence: TGTGCCAGCATTCTTACGGAACCCCAACAAGAGACCCAGTACTTC. This encodes CASILTEPQQETQYF. The chain couples TRBV2 to TRBJ2-5; D uncertain. Between the trimmed V and J ends, which lost 7 bases and 2 bases, there was a span of 17 bases. Germline CDR1 is SNHLY and CDR2 is FYNNEI. This CDR3 region has 15 residues.

The table lists this clone with a few counts. The chain recombines TRBV19 with TRBJ1-1, with 7 positions matching TRBD1. The V gene end was trimmed by 5 bases and the J gene end by 7 bases; junction bases not matched to a gene: 7. The germline gives CDR1 LNHDA, CDR2 SQIVND (reference sequence). The CDR3 loop spans 13 amino acids. The CDR3 loop reads CASSFNRDSEAFF. CDR3 DNA sequence: TGTGCCAGTAGTTTCAACCGGGACAGTGAAGCTTTCTTT.

For the CDR3, the DNA is TGTGCCAGCAGTCGGACAGGTTGGTTATACAATGAGCAGTTCTTC. It codes for CASSRTGWLYNEQFF. The chain links TRBV27 to TRBJ2-1; 7 nucleotides agree with TRBD1. There are 15 residues in the CDR3. CDR1 MNHEY and CDR2 SMNVEV come from the germline V gene (reference sequence). The ends lost 5 bases at V and 4 bases at J; junction bases unmatched: 8.

This chain uses TRBV30 with TRBJ2-3; D may be TRBD2 (7 bases). Germline values: CDR1 GTSNPN, CDR2 SVGIG (reference sequence). This CDR3 spans 12 amino acids. V was cut by 8 bases and J by 5 bases, with 14 bases left in between. CDR3 coding DNA: TGTGCCAGAGGGGGGGCGGGAGATACGCAGTATTTT. Its translation: CARGGAGDTQYF.

V usage is TRBV4-2 and J usage is TRBJ2-5; 15 bases align to TRBD2. V dropped 1 base and J dropped 5; count of bases not matched to a gene: 5. Germline loops: CDR1 LGHNA, CDR2 YNFKEQ. The CDR3 has 17 residues. This CDR3 reads CASSQGTSGRVVETQYF. The CDR3 bases are TGTGCCAGCAGCCAAGGGACTAGCGGGAGGGTGGTTGAGACCCAGTACTTC.

This chain uses TRBV2 with TRBJ1-6, with a possible D match to TRBD1 (6 bases). This CDR3 has 14 amino acids. V gave up 3 bases and J gave up 10 bases, with 13 bases separating them. CDR1 and CDR2 from the germline V gene are SNHLY and FYNNEI. CDR3 sequence reads: CASSDGGGISPLHF. CDR3 nucleotide sequence: TGTGCCAGCAGTGACGGGGGCGGTATCTCACCCCTCCACTTT.

V and J are TRBV9 and TRBJ2-5, with TRBD1 matching over 8 bases. The tail of the sequence fits TRBJ2-7 better, so the J call may be wrong. CDR1 is SGDLS, CDR2 YYNGEE, per germline. The CDR3 sequence is 14 residues long. The CDR3 sequence is CASSEGTGLYEQYF. The CDR3 region has the DNA TGTGCCAGCAGCGAGGGGACAGGATTGTACGAGCAGTACTTC.

CDR3 sequence: CASGAGTGGTDTQYF. As DNA, the CDR3 is TGTGCTAGTGGAGCCGGGACAGGGGGCACAGATACGCAGTATTTT. The V call is TRBV12-5, the J call TRBJ2-3, with 10 bases fitting TRBD1. This CDR3 contains 15 residues. Germline CDR1 reads LGHNT; CDR2 reads FRNRAP. V lost 6 bases and J lost 1; bases outside the gene matches: 4.

This clone appeared a few times. The V and J genes are TRBV7-2 and TRBJ2-2; the D is unclear. Germline V gives CDR1 SGHTA, CDR2 FQGNSA. CDR3 size: 15 residues. The V end lost 5 bases, the J end lost 5 bases, and 15 bases lay between the germline ends. CDR3 DNA sequence: TGTGCCAGCAGCCCATTACGGCGCTTAACCGGGGAGCTGTTTTTT. Protein product: CASSPLRRLTGELFF. Complete variable domain (other parts from reference TRBV7-2 and TRBJ2-2): GAGVSQSPSNKVTEKGKDVELRCDPISGHTALYWYRQSLGQGLEFLIYFQGNSAPDKSGLPSDRFSAERTGGSVSTLTIQRTQQEDSAVYLCASSPLRRLTGELFFGEGSRLTVL.

Regarding this clone: This probably arose from a read error, given a far larger clone one base away. The rearrangement joins TRBV30 to TRBJ2-6, with D possibly being TRBD1 (5 bases). In germline, CDR1 is GTSNPN, CDR2 SVGIG (reference sequence). CDR3 length equals 18 residues. The CDR3 region has the DNA TGTGCCTGGAGTGTAGACCAGGGTTCATACTCTAGGGCCAACGTCCTGACTTTC. It codes for CAWSVDQGSYSRANVLTF.

The chain uses TRBV5-1 and TRBJ1-4, with D tentatively TRBD1 (6 bases). The germline V gene has CDR1 SGHRS and CDR2 YFSETQ. Trimming left V 0 bases short and J 6 bases short, with 9 bases between. The CDR3 is made up of 14 amino acids. CDR3 nucleotides: TGCGCCAGCAGCTTGGGTCAGGGGTATGAAAAACTGTTTTTT. It codes for CASSLGQGYEKLFF.

The CDR3 sequence is CASSESIFGRANTGELFF. The CDR3 region has the DNA TGCGCCAGCAGTGAGTCGATATTCGGGAGGGCGAACACCGGGGAGCTGTTTTTT. The chain recombines TRBV10-1 with TRBJ2-2; 8 nucleotides align to TRBD2. The germline V gene encodes CDR1 WNHNN and CDR2 SYGVQD (reference sequence). The CDR3 spans 18 residues. V gave up 0 bases and J gave up 0 bases; unmatched junction bases: 6.